This TCR beta chain comes out of a study of T-cell reconstitution after alpha-beta-depleted transplantation in children. Study-wide results and caveats: About two months after transplant, alpha-beta T cells reportedly came from several hundred expanded graft clones. The main origin of T-cell counts and diversity one year after transplant was newly produced T cells.

Unique molecular identifiers featured in how the TCRbeta library was prepared. TCRdb processed the PCR reads anew with MiXCR; each CDR3 protein has one entry. The data show roughly 50,000 distinct CDR3 sequences, 44% seen once. This clonotype appeared a few times. Antigen: not known. The CDR3 is 15 residues long. Deletions cut 6 bases from V and 4 bases from J, with 19 bases between. This sequence joins TRBV12-3 or TRBV12-4 and TRBJ2-7, with D maybe TRBD2 (6 bases). The sample here was PBMCs, mostly from graft donor cells, taken 360 days after TCRalphabeta/CD19-depleted stem cell transplant. This clonotype originated in a male patient younger than 18 who had a stem cell transplant for acute lymphoblastic leukemia, so the T cells may come from the graft donor. CDR3 protein: CASSHAGQDQYEQYF. Written as DNA, the CDR3 is TGTGCCAGCAGCCACGCGGGGCAGGACCAATACGAGCAGTACTTC.